The clone carrying this T cell receptor (beta chain) occurred a few times. Its specificity is unknown. The sample belongs to a study of response to subunit inactivated influenza vaccine. Study-wide findings and caveats: Each seasonal influenza vaccination recruits few new T cells, the authors suggested.

TCRdb fed the RT-PCR reads into MiXCR, producing one record per CDR3 protein. Seen here are 500,000 to 600,000 distinct CDR3 sequences, 10% to 12% observed once, and the top ten hold about 11%. The CDR3 has 10 amino acids. Germline CDR1 reads DFQATT; CDR2 reads SNEGSKA (reference sequence). V lost 5 bases and J lost 13, with 11 bases in between. This same sample was also part of a study on T cells expressing NK-cell markers. That paper states: TCR beta cDNA was generated via 5'RACE template switching incorporating UMIs. Serological testing identified seven of the eight sequenced donors as HCMV-seropositive and one as seronegative. The leading position in the CD3+CD56-NKG2C+ fraction of several donors also went to these clonotypes. Whether expanded NKG2C+ T cell clones were HCMV specific stayed uncertain.

The sample in question was PBMCs from blood, obtained on the day of vaccination. The chain has TRBV20-1 and TRBJ1-4; the D gene is possibly TRBD1 (6 bases). The sequence came from a man aged 45-65 years who received an inactivated influenza vaccine. The CDR3 loop reads CSAPDSRLFF. CDR3 bases: TGCAGTGCTCCGGACAGCCGACTGTTTTTT.